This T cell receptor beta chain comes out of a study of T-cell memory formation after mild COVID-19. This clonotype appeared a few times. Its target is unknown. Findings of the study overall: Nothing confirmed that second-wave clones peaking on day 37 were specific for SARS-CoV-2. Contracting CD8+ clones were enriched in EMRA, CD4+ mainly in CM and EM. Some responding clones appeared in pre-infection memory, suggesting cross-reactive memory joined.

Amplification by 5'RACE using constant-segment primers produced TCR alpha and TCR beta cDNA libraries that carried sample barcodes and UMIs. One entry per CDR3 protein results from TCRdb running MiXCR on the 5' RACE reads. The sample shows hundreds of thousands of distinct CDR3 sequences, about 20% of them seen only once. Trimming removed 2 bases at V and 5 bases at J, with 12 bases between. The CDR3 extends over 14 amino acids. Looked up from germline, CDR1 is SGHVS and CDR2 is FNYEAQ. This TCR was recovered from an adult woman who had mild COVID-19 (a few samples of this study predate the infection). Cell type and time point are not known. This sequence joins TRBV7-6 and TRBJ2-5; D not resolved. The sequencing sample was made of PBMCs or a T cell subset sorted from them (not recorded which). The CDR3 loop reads CASSLRWGSETQYF. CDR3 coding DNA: TGTGCCAGCAGCTTACGGTGGGGTTCTGAGACCCAGTACTTC.